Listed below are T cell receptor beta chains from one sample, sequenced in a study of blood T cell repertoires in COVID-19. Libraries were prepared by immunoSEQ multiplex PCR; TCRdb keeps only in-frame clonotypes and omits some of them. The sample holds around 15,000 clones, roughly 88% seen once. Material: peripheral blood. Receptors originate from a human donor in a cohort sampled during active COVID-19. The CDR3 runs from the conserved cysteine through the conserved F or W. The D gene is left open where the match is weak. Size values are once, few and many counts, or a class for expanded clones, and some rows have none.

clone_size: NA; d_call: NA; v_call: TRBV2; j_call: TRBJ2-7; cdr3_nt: TGTGCCAGCAGTGATCCCAGGGGCGTCGACGAGCAGTACTTC; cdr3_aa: CASSDPRGVDEQYF
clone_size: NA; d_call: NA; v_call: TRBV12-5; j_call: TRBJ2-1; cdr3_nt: TGTGCTAGTGGTTTGACGGGTACCTACAATGAGCAGTTCTTC; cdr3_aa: CASGLTGTYNEQFF
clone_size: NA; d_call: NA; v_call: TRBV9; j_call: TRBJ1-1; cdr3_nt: TGTGCCAGCAGCCCCAGGGGCTTGAACACTGAAGCTTTCTTT; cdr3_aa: CASSPRGLNTEAFF
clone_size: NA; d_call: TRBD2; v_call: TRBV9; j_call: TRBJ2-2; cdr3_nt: TGTGCCAGCAGCGTCGGGGGGGCGAACACCGGGGAGCTGTTTTTT; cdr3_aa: CASSVGGANTGELFF
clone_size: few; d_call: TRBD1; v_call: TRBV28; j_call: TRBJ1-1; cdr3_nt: TGTGCCAGCAGTATTCGAGGGGGCGCGAACACTGAAGCTTTCTTT; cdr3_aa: CASSIRGGANTEAFF
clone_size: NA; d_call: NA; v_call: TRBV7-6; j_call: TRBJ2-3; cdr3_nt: TGTGCCAGCAGCTTAGTTTCGACTAACACAGATACGCAGTATTTT; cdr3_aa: CASSLVSTNTDTQYF
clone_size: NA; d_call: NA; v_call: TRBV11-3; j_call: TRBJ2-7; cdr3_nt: TGTGCCAGCAGCTCGGTCGGGCTAGCCCTCTTCGGCTCCTACGAGCAGTACTTC; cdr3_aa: CASSSVGLALFGSYEQYF
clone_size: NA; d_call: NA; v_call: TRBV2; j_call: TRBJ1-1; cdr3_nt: TGTGCCAGCAGTGGCCCTTTGGGGGCCGGCACTGAAGCTTTCTTT; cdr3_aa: CASSGPLGAGTEAFF
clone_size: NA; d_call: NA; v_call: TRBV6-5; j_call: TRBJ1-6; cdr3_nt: TGTGCCAGCCGGGGGATTCTTAATTCACCCCTCCACTTT; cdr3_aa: CASRGILNSPLHF
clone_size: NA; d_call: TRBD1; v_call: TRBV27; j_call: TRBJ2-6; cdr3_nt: TGTGCCAGCAGTTTGGTGGCAGGGGGTCTCTCTGGGGCCAACGTCCTGACTTTC; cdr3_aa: CASSLVAGGLSGANVLTF
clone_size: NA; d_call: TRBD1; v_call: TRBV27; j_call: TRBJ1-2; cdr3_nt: TGTGCCACCGCCCGGACAGGGTTCTTGGATGGCTACACCTTC; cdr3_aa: CATARTGFLDGYTF
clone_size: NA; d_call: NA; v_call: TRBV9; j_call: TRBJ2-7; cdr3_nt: TGTGCCAGCAGCCGGACGGGGTTTAGCTCCTACGAGCAGTACTTC; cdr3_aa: CASSRTGFSSYEQYF
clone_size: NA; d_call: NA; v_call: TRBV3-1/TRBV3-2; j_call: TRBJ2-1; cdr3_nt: TGTGCCAGCAGCCAGGACCGGGGTGACAATGAGCAGTTCTTC; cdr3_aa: CASSQDRGDNEQFF
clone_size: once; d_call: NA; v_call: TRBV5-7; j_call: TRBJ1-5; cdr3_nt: TGTGCCAGCAGCTTGCCCCTAAGACCTTACAGAAATCAGCCCCAGCATTTT; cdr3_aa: CASSLPLRPYRNQPQHF
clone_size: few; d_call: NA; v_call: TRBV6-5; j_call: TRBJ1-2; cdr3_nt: TGTGCCAGCATTCAATTTGATCTCCGGGTAAACACCTTC; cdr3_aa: CASIQFDLRVNTF
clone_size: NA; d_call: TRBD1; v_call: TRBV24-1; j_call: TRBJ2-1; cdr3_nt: TGTGCCACCAGTGACCCGTCAGGACAGGGACATGAGCAGTTCTTC; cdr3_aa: CATSDPSGQGHEQFF
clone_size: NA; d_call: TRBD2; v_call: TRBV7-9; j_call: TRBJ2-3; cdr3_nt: TGTGCCAGCAGCTCGGATAGCGGGGGGATCACAGATACGCAGTATTTT; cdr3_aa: CASSSDSGGITDTQYF
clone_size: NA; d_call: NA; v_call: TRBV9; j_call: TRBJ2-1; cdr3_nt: TGTGCCTCAGGGGGGCGGGCAAGCAATGAGCAGTTCTTC; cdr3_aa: CASGGRASNEQFF
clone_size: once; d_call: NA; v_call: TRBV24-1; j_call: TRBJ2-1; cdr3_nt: TGTGCCACCAGTAGAAGACTGCCAACCTACAATGAGCAGTTCTTC; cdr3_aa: CATSRRLPTYNEQFF
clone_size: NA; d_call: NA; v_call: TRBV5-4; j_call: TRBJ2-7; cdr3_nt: TGTGCCAGCAGCAGTAGTGTTCTTTCCTACGAGCAGTACTTC; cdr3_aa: CASSSSVLSYEQYF
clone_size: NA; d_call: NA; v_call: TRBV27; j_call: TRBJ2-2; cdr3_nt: TGTGCCAGCAGTTTTGGCGGGAACACCGGGGAGCTGTTTTTT; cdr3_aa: CASSFGGNTGELFF
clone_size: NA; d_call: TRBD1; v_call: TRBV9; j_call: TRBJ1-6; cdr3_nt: TGTGCCAGCAGCGATGGGACAGCTCAGGATTCACCCCTCCACTTT; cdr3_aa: CASSDGTAQDSPLHF
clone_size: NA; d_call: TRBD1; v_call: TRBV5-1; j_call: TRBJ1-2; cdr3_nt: TGCGCCAGCAGCTTGTGGGCGGGACAGGAGAGAGGCTACACCTTC; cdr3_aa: CASSLWAGQERGYTF
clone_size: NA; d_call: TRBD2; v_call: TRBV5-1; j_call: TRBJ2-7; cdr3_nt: TGCGCCAGCTGTTCGGGGGGTCGGCCCAACTACGAGCAGTACTTC; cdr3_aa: CASCSGGRPNYEQYF
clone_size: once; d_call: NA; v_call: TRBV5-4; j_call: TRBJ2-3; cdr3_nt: TGTGCCAGCAGCCGAGACACAGATACGCAGTATTTT; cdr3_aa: CASSRDTDTQYF
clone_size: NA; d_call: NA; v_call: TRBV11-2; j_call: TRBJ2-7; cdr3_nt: TGTGCCAGCAGCTTAAGGGGCCTCTACGAGCAGTACTTC; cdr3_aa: CASSLRGLYEQYF
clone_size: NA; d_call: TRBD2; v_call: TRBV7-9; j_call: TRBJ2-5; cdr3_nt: TGTGCCAGCAGCCCCATAGCGGGGGGGCTTGGAGAGACCCAGTACTTC; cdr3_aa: CASSPIAGGLGETQYF
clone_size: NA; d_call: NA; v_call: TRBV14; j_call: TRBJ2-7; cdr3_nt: TGTGCCAGCAGCCAAGGGGGAGGAAAGAGCTACGAGCAGTACTTC; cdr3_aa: CASSQGGGKSYEQYF
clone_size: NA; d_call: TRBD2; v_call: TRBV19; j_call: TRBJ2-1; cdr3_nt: TGTGCCAGTAGATTCGGGGGGTGGGCCTACAATGAGCAGTTCTTC; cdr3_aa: CASRFGGWAYNEQFF
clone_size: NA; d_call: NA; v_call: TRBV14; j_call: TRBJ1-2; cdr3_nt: TGTGCCAGCAGCCCCGACAGAAACTATGGCTACACCTTC; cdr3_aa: CASSPDRNYGYTF
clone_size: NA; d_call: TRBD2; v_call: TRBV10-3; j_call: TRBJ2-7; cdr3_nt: TGTGCCATCAGGGGGGAGGGACTCTCCTACGAGCAGTACTTC; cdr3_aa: CAIRGEGLSYEQYF
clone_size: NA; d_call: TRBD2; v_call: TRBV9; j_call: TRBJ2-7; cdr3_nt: TGTGCCAGCAGCGTAGAGGGCGGGGGGGCTTTCGAGCAGTACTTC; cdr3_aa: CASSVEGGGAFEQYF
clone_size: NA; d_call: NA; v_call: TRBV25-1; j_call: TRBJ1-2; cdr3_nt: TGTGCCAGCAGTTCAGGGGCCCATGGCTACACCTTC; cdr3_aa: CASSSGAHGYTF
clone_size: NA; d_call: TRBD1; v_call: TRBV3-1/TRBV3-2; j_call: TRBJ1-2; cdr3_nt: TGTGCCAGCAGCCAACCCGGACAGGGGGGCTATGGCTACACCTTC; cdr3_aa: CASSQPGQGGYGYTF
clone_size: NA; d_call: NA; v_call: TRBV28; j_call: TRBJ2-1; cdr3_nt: TGTGCCAGCAGCCCCGTTTGGCATGAGCAGTTCTTC; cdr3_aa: CASSPVWHEQFF
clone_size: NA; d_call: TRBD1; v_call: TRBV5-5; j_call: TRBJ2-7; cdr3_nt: TGTGCCAGCAGCCACGGGACAGGGCCCTACGAGCAGTACTTC; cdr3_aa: CASSHGTGPYEQYF
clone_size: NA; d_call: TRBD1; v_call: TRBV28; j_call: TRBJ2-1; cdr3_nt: TGTGCCAGCAGTTCCTCGTGGGACAGGGGTGGCAATGAGCAGTTCTTC; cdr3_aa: CASSSSWDRGGNEQFF
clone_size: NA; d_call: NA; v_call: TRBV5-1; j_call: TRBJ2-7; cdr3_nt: TGCGCCAGCAACCCGGAGATTAACGGGGGTTCCTACGAGCAGTACTTC; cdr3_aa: CASNPEINGGSYEQYF
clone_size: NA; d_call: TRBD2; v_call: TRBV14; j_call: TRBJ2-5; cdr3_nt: TGTGCCAGCAAGGCGCCTTTATCGGGGGGGTCCAGAGAGACCCAGTACTTC; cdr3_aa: CASKAPLSGGSRETQYF
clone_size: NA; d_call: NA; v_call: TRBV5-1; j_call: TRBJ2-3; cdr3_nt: TGCGCCAGCTCGCAAGAGGGTGGAGGGGGCACAGATACGCAGTATTTT; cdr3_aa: CASSQEGGGGTDTQYF
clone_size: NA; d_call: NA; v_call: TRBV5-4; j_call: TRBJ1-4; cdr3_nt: TGTGCCAGCAGCCGGAAACAGGGAGTGTATGAAAAACTGTTTTTT; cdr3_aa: CASSRKQGVYEKLFF
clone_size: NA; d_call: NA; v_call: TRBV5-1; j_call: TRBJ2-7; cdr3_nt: TGCGCCAGCAGGGGGGACACCAGGTACGAGCAGTACTTC; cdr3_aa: CASRGDTRYEQYF
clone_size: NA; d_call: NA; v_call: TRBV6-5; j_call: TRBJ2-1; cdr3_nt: TGTGCCAGCAGGGAGGAGGAGGGCCCCTACAATGAGCAGTTCTTC; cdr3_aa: CASREEEGPYNEQFF
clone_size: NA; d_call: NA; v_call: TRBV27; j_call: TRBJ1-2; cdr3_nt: TGTGCCAGCAGAACTAACCAGGGCCCTAACTATGGCTACACCTTC; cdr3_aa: CASRTNQGPNYGYTF
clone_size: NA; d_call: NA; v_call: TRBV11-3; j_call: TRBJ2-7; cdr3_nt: TGTGCCAGCAGCCTCCGCGGGGCAGCATACGAGCAGTACTTC; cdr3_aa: CASSLRGAAYEQYF
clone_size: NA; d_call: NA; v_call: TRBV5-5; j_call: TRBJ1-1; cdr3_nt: TGTGCCAGCAGCCCGGGCCGTGACAGGCCCAACGGTGAAGCTTTCTTT; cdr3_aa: CASSPGRDRPNGEAFF
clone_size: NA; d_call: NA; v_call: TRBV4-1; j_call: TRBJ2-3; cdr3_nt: TGCGCCAGCAGCCAAGATACGGGGTTTAGCACAGATACGCAGTATTTT; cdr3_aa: CASSQDTGFSTDTQYF
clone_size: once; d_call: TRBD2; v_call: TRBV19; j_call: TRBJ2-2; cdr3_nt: TGTGCCAGTACCCCCTTAGCGGGAGGAAACACCGGGGAGCTGTTTTTT; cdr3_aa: CASTPLAGGNTGELFF
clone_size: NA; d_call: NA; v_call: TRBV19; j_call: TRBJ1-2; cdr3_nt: TGTGCCAGTACCGGGGGGACGATCTATGGCTACACCTTC; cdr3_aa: CASTGGTIYGYTF